This T cell receptor (beta chain) was captured in a study of read filtering for tumor transcriptome and immune sequencing. Whole-study results and caveats: This fraction held mixed bone marrow immune cells after CD138-negative sorting. Dropping single-read clonotypes raised IR-seq and RNA-seq shared-clonotype correlation.

This clonotype was detected many times. Its target is unknown. The library was built from around 0.4 ug RNA with molecular barcoded adaptors for alpha/delta and beta/gamma chains. TCRdb re-derived calls from the reads in MiXCR, one entry per CDR3 protein. This table holds some 41,000 distinct CDR3 sequences, roughly 13% found once. V was clipped by 1 base and J by 3 bases; unmatched bases: 8. Germline CDR1 is DFQATT and CDR2 is SNEGSKA (reference sequence). The CDR3 loop spans 15 amino acids. The sequencing sample was made of a population of CD138-negative cells sorted from bone marrow. The clonotype was recovered from a donor aged 40 or older with multiple myeloma. This sequence joins TRBV20-1 and TRBJ2-7, with 8 bases identical to TRBD1. The DNA for the CDR3 is TGCAGTGCTAGAGCTCGGACAGGGACGGGCTACGAGCAGTACTTC. It is translated as CSARARTGTGYEQYF.